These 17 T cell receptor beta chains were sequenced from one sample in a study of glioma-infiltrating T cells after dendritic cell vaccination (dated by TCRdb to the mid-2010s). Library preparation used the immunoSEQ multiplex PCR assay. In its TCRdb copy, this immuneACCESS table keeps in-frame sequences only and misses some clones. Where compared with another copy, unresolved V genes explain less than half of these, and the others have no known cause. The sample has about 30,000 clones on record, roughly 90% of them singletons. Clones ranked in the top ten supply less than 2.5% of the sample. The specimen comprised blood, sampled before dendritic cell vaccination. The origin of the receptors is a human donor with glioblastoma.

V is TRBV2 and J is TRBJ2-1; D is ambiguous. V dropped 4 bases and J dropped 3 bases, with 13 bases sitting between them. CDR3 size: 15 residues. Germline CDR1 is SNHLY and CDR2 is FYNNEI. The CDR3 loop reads CASSVAGGYYNEQFF. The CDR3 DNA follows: TGTGCCAGCAGTGTAGCTGGCGGATACTACAATGAGCAGTTCTTC. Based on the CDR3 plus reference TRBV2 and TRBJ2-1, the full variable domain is EPEVTQTPSHQVTQMGQEVILRCVPISNHLYFYWYRQILGQKVEFLVSFYNNEISEKSEIFDDQFSVERPDGSNFTLKIRSTKLEDSAMYFCASSVAGGYYNEQFFGPGTRLTVL.

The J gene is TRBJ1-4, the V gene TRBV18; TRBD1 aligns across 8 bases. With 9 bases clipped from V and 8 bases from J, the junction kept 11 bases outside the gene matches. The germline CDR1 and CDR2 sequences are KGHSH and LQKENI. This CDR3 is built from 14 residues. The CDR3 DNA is TGTGCCAGTTCCATGGACAGGGTTACCGAAAAACTGTTTTTT. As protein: CASSMDRVTEKLFF.

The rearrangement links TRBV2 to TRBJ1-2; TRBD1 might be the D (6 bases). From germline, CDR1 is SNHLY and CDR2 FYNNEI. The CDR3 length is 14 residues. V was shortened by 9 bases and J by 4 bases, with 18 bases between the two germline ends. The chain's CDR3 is CARGDTKTLYGYTF. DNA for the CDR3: TGTGCCAGGGGGGACACCAAGACACTCTATGGCTACACCTTC.

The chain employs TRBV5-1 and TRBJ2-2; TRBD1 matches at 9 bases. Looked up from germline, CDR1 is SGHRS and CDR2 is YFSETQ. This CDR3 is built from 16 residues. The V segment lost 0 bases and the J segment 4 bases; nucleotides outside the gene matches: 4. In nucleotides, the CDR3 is TGCGCCAGCAGCTTGGCGGGACAGGGCGTCACCGGGGAGCTGTTTTTT. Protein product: CASSLAGQGVTGELFF.

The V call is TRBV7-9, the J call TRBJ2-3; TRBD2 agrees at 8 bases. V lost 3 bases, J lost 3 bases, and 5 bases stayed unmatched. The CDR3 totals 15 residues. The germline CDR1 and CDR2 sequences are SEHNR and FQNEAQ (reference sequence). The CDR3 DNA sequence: TGTGCCAGCAGCTTGCGGGGGGCGGGGACAGATACGCAGTATTTT. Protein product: CASSLRGAGTDTQYF.

Here the CDR3 reads CAWGDGNTEAFF. CDR3 DNA: TGTGCCTGGGGAGACGGAAACACTGAAGCTTTCTTT. This sequence joins TRBV30 and TRBJ1-1; D gene uncertain. Germline lookup yields CDR1 GTSNPN and CDR2 SVGIG (reference sequence). V lost 5 bases, J lost 2 bases, and 9 bases lay in between. The CDR3 consists of 12 residues.

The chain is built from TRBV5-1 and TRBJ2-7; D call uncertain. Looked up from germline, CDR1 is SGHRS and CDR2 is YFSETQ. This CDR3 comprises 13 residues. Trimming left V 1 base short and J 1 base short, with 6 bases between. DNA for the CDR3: TGCGCCAGCAGCTTGTATGTATCCTACGAGCAGTACTTC. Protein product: CASSLYVSYEQYF.

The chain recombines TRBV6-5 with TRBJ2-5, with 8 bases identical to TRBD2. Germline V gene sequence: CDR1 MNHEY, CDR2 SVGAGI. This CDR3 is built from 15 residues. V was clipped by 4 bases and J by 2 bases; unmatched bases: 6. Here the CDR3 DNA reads TGTGCCAGCAGTTTTCTCTTAGCGGGGCAAGAGACCCAGTACTTC. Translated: CASSFLLAGQETQYF.

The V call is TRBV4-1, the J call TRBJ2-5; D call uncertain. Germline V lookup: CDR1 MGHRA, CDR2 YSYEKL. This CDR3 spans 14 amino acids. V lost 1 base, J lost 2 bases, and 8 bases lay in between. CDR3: CASSQARSQETQYF. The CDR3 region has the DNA TGCGCCAGCAGCCAAGCGCGGAGTCAAGAGACCCAGTACTTC.

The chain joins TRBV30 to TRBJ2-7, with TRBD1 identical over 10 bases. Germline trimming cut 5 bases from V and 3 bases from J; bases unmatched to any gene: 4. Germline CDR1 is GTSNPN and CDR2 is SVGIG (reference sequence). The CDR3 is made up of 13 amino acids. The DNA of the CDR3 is TGTGCCTGGTCCGGGACAGGGGTCTACGAGCAGTACTTC. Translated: CAWSGTGVYEQYF.

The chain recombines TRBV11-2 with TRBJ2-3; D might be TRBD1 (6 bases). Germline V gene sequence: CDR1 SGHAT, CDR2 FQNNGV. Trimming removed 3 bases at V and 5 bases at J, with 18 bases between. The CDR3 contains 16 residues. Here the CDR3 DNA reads TGTGCCAGCAGCTTTGGGACACGGGTCTCTGGAGATACGCAGTATTTT. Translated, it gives CASSFGTRVSGDTQYF.

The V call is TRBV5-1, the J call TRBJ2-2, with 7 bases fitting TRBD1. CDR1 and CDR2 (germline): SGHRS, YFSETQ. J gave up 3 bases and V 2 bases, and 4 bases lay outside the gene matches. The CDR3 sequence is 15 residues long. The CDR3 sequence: CASSLTGVDTGELFF. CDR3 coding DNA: TGCGCCAGCAGCTTAACAGGGGTGGACACCGGGGAGCTGTTTTTT.

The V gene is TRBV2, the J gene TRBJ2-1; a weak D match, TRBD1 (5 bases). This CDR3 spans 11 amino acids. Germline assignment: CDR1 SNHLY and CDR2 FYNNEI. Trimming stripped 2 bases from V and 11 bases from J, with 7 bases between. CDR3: CASSERGKQFF. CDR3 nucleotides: TGTGCCAGCAGTGAAAGGGGTAAGCAGTTCTTC.

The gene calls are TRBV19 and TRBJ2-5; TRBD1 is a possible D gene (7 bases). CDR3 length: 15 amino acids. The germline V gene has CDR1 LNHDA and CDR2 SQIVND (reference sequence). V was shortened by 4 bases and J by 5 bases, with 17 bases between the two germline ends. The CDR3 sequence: CASSTGQAGGETQYF. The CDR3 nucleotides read TGTGCCAGTAGTACCGGACAGGCTGGGGGGGAGACCCAGTACTTC.

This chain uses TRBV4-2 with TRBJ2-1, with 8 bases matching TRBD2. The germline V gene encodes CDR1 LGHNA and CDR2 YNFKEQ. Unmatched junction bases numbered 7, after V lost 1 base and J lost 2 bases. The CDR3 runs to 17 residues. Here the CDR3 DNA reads TGTGCCAGCAGCCAAGTACCGGGGGGGGTCCCCTACAATGAGCAGTTCTTC. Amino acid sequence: CASSQVPGGVPYNEQFF.

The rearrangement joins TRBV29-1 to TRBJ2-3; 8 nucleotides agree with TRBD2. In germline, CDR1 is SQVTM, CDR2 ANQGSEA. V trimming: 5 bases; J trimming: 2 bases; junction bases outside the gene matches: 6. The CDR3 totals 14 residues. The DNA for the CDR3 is TGCAGCGTTCTACTAGCGGAAACCACAGATACGCAGTATTTT. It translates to CSVLLAETTDTQYF.

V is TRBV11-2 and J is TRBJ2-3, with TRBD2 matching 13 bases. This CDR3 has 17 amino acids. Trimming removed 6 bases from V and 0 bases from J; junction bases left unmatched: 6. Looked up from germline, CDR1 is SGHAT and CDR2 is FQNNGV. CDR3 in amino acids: CASSRLAGGTSTDTQYF. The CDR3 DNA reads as TGTGCCAGCAGTAGACTAGCGGGGGGCACTAGCACAGATACGCAGTATTTT.